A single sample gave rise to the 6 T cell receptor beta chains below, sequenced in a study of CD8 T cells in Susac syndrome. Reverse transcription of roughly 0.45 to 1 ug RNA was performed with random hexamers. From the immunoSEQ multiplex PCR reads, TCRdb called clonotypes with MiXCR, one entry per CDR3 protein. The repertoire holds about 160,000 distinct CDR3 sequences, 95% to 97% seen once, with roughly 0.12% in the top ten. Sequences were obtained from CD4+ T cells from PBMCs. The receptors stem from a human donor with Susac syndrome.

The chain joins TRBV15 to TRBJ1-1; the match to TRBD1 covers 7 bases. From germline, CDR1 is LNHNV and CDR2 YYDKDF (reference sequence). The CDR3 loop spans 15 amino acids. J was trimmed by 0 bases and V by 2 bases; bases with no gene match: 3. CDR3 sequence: CATSRLGQVNTEAFF. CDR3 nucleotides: TGTGCCACCAGCAGACTAGGACAGGTGAACACTGAAGCTTTCTTT.

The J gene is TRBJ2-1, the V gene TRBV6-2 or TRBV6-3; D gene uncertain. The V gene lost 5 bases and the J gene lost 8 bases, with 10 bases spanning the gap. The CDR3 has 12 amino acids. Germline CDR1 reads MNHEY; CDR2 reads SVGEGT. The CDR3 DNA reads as TGTGCCAGCAGTCCCCGGATCCATGAGCAGTTCTTC. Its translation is CASSPRIHEQFF.

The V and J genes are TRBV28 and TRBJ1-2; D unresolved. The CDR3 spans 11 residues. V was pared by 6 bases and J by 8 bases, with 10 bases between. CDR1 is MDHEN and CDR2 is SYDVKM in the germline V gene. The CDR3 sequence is CASRSTRGYTF. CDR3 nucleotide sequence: TGTGCCAGCAGGTCGACACGAGGCTACACCTTC.

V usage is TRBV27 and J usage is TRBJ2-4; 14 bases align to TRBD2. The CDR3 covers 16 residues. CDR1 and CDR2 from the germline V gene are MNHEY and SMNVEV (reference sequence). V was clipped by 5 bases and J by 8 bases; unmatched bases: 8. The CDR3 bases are TGTGCCAGCAGTACCCGACTAGCGGGAGGGATGGACATTCAGTACTTC. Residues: CASSTRLAGGMDIQYF.

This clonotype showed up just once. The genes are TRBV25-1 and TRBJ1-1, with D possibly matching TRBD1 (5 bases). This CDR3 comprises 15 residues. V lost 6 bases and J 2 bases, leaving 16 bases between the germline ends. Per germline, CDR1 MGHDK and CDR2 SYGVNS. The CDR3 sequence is CASRKTGRENTEAFF. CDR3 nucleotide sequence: TGTGCCAGCAGAAAGACTGGCAGGGAAAACACTGAAGCTTTCTTT.

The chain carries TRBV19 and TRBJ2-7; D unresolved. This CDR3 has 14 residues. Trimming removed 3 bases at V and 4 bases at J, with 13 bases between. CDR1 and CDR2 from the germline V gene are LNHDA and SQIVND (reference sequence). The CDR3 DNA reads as TGTGCCAGTAGTATCCGGCCGGGCCGGTACGAGCAGTACTTC. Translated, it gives CASSIRPGRYEQYF.